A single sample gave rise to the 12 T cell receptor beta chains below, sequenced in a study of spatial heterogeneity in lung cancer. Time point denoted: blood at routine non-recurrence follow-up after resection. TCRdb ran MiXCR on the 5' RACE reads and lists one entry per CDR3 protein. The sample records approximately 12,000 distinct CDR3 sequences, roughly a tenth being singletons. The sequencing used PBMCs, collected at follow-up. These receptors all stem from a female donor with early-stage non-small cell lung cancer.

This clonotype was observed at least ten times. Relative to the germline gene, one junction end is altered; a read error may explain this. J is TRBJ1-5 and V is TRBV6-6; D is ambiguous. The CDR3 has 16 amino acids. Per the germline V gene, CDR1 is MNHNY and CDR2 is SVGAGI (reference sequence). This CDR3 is CASSYEGRKSNQTQHF. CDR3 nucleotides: TGTGCCAGCAGTTACGAGGGCAGAAAGAGCAATCAGACCCAGCATTTT.

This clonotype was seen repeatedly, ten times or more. The CDR3 nucleotides read TGTGCCAGCAGCTTAGACAGGGGATCTGAAAAACTGTTTTTT. Its translation is CASSLDRGSEKLFF. The chain has TRBV7-2 and TRBJ1-4; TRBD1 agrees at 7 bases. V lost 1 base to trimming and J lost 7 bases; unmatched junction nucleotides: 3. Germline V gene lookup returns CDR1 SGHTA and CDR2 FQGNSA. The CDR3 totals 14 residues.

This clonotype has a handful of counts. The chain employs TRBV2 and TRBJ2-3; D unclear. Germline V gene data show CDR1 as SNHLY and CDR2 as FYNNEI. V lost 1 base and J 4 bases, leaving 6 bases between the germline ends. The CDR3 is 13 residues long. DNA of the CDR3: TGTGCCAGCAGTGAAGTAGGCGCAGATACGCAGTATTTT. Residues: CASSEVGADTQYF.

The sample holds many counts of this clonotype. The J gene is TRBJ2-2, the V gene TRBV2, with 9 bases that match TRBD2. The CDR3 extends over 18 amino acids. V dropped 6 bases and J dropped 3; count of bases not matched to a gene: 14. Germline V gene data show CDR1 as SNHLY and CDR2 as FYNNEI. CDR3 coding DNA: TGTGCCAGCAGGGCATCCACCTCTCTAGCGGGACACACCGGGGAGCTGTTTTTT. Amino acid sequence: CASRASTSLAGHTGELFF. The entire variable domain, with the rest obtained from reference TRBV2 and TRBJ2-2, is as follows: EPEVTQTPSHQVTQMGQEVILRCVPISNHLYFYWYRQILGQKVEFLVSFYNNEISEKSEIFDDQFSVERPDGSNFTLKIRSTKLEDSAMYFCASRASTSLAGHTGELFFGEGSRLTVL.

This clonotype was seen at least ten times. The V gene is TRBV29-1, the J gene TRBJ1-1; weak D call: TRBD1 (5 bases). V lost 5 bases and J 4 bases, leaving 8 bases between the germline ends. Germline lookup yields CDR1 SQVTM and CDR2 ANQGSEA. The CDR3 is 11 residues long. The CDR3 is CSVTRGTEAFF. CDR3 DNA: TGCAGCGTTACTAGGGGCACTGAAGCTTTCTTT. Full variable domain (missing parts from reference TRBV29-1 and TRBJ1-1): SAVISQKPSRDICQRGTSLTIQCQVDSQVTMMFWYRQQPGQSLTLIATANQGSEATYESGFVIDKFPISRPNLTFSTLTVSNMSPEDSSIYLCSVTRGTEAFFGQGTRLTVV.

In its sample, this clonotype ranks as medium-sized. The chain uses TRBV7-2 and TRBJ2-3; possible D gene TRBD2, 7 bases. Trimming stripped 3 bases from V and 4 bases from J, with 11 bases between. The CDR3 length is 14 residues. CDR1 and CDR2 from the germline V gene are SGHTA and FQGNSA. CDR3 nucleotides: TGTGCCAGCAGCTTGGGGGGGGCGGCAGATACGCAGTATTTT. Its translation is CASSLGGAADTQYF.

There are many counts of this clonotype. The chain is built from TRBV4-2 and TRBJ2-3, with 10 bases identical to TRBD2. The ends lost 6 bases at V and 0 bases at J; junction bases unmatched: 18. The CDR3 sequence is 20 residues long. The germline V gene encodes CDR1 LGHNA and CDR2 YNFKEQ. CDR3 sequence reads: CASSLRASASGGSSTDTQYF. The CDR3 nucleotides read TGTGCCAGCAGTCTCAGGGCATCGGCTAGCGGGGGATCTAGCACAGATACGCAGTATTTT.

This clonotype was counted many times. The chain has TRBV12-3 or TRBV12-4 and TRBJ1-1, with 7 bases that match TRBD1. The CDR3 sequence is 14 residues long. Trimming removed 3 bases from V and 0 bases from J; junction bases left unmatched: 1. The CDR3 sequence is CASSFRGMNTEAFF. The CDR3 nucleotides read TGTGCCAGCAGTTTCAGGGGGATGAACACTGAAGCTTTCTTT.

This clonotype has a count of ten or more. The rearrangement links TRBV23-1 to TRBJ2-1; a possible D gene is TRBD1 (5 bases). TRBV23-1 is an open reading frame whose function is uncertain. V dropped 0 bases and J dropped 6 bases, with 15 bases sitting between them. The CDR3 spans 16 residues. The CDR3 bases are TGCGCCAGCAGTCAATCGCGTCAGGGAATCGGCAATGAGCAGTTCTTC. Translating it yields CASSQSRQGIGNEQFF.

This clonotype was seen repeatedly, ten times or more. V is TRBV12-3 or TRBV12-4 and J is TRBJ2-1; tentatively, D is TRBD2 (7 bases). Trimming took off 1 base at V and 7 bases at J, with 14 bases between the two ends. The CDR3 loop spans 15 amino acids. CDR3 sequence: CASSLGGGAWNEQFF. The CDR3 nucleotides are TGTGCCAGCAGTTTAGGTGGGGGGGCCTGGAATGAGCAGTTCTTC.

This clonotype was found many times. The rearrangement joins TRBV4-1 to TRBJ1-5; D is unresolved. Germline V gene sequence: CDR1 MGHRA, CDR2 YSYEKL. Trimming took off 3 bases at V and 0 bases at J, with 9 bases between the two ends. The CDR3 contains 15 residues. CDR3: CASSQSILSNQPQHF. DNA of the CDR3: TGCGCCAGCAGCCAGAGTATACTTAGCAATCAGCCCCAGCATTTT.

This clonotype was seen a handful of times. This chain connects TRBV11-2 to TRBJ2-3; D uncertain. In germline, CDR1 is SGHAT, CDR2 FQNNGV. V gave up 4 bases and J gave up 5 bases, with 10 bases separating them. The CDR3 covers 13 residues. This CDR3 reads CASSSTGEDTQYF. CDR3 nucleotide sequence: TGTGCCAGCAGCTCCACCGGTGAAGATACGCAGTATTTT.